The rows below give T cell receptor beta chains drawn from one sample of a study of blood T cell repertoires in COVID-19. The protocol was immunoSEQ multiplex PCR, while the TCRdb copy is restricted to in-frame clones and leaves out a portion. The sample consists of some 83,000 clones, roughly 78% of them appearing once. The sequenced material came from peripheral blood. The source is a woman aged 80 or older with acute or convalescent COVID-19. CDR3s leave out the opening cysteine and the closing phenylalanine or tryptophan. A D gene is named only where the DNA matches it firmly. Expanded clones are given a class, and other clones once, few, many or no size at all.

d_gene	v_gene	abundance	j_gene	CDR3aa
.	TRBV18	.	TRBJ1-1	ASSDQGSWDTEAF
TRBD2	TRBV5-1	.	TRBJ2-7	ASSPIPTSTYEQY
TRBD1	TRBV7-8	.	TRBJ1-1	ASSLQGQGHTEAF
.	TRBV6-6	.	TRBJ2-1	ASSYSRVYNEQF
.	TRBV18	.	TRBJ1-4	ASSPQGNTNEKLF
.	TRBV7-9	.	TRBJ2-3	ASRRWTDTQY
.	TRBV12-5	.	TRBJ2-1	ASGGGGETALDNEQF
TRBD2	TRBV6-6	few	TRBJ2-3	ASSYSGGRTDTQY
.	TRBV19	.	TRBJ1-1	ASSIPPSPEAF
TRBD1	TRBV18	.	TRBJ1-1	ASSPDRVSTEAF
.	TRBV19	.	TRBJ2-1	ASSMGGDEQF
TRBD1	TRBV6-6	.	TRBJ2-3	ASSYLGQGAGDTQY
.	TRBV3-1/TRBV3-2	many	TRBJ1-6	ASRTQGDNSPLH
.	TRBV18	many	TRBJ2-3	ASSPPIREADTQY
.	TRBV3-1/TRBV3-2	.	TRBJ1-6	ASSHRTVNNSPLH
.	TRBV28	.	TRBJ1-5	ASSPAGGWSNQPQH
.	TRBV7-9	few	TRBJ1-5	ASSFSYREGNQPQH